This TCR beta chain was sequenced in a study of control samples from healthy donors and cancer patients. Generated by immunoSEQ multiplex PCR, the TCRdb table keeps only in-frame clones and is missing some. This table has fewer than 200,000 clones, over 85% appearing once. V was shortened by 7 bases and J by 2 bases, with 10 bases between the two germline ends. The germline V gene encodes CDR1 LGHDT and CDR2 YNNKEL (reference sequence). There are 13 residues in the CDR3. The receptor was isolated from a woman aged 55-75 years in good health. The sample taken for sequencing was blood. The V call is TRBV3-1 (or the pseudogene TRBV3-2), the J call TRBJ2-3; D gene unclear. The CDR3 region is CASTGPTTDTQYF. In DNA form, the CDR3 reads TGTGCCAGCACCGGACCAACCACAGATACGCAGTATTTT.